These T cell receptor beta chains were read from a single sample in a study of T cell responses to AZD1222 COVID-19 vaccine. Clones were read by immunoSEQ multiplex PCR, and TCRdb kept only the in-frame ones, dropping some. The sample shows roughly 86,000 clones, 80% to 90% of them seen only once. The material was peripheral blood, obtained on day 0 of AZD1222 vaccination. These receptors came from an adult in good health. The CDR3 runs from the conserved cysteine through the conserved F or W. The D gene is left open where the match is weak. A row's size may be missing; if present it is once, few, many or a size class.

CASSAGQTYSGNTIYF | TGTGCCAGCAGTGCGGGACAGACCTACTCTGGAAACACCATATATTTT | NA | TRBJ1-3 | TRBV27 | TRBD1
CASVEGNGRGEQYF | TGTGCCAGCGTCGAGGGGAACGGCCGAGGGGAGCAGTACTTC | NA | TRBJ2-7 | TRBV28 | NA
CASSSDSYEQYF | TGTGCCAGCAGCAGCGACAGCTACGAGCAGTACTTC | NA | TRBJ2-7 | TRBV5-6 | NA
CASSQDRGQGSYEQYF | TGCGCCAGCAGCCAAGATAGGGGACAGGGCTCCTACGAGCAGTACTTC | NA | TRBJ2-7 | TRBV4-3 | TRBD1
CSVATSKAYEQYF | TGCAGCGTTGCCACTAGCAAGGCCTACGAGCAGTACTTC | NA | TRBJ2-7 | TRBV29-1 | NA
CASSLGDNQPQHF | TGCGCCAGCAGCTTAGGGGACAATCAGCCCCAGCATTTT | NA | TRBJ1-5 | TRBV5-1 | NA
CASSGDLNTEAFF | TGTGCCAGCTCGGGGGATCTGAACACTGAAGCTTTCTTT | once | TRBJ1-1 | TRBV18 | NA
CASSLTGSYEQYF | TGTGCCAGCAGTTTAACGGGGTCCTACGAGCAGTACTTC | NA | TRBJ2-7 | TRBV28 | NA
CASKGLAGLEQYF | TGTGCCAGCAAGGGGCTAGCGGGACTCGAGCAGTACTTC | NA | TRBJ2-7 | TRBV6-5 | TRBD2
CASSPTGIHANGYTF | TGTGCCAGTAGTCCGACAGGGATCCATGCTAATGGCTACACCTTC | NA | TRBJ1-2 | TRBV19 | TRBD1
CASSEGARGDEQYF | TGTGCCAGCAGTGAAGGAGCCAGGGGCGACGAGCAGTACTTC | once | TRBJ2-7 | TRBV6-1 | NA
CASSRKLEGGMRSGELFF | TGTGCCAGCAGCAGGAAATTGGAAGGCGGGATGAGGTCCGGGGAGCTGTTTTTT | NA | TRBJ2-2 | TRBV9 | NA
CASSLEGAVSNQPQHF | TGTGCCAGCAGCTTAGAAGGGGCGGTAAGCAATCAGCCCCAGCATTTT | NA | TRBJ1-5 | TRBV7-8 | NA
CATGGVRATNEKLFF | TGTGCCACCGGGGGTGTTAGGGCAACTAATGAAAAACTGTTTTTT | NA | TRBJ1-4 | TRBV28 | NA
CASSLQGSNSPLHF | TGCGCCAGCAGCCTACAGGGGAGTAATTCACCCCTCCACTTT | once | TRBJ1-6 | TRBV5-1 | TRBD1
CASSKCGGRSGNTIYF | TGTGCCAGCAGCAAATGTGGGGGACGGTCTGGAAACACCATATATTTT | NA | TRBJ1-3 | TRBV21-1 | NA
CASATSAGTSGNTIYF | TGTGCCAGCGCAACCTCCGCCGGAACCTCTGGAAACACCATATATTTT | NA | TRBJ1-3 | TRBV7-6 | NA